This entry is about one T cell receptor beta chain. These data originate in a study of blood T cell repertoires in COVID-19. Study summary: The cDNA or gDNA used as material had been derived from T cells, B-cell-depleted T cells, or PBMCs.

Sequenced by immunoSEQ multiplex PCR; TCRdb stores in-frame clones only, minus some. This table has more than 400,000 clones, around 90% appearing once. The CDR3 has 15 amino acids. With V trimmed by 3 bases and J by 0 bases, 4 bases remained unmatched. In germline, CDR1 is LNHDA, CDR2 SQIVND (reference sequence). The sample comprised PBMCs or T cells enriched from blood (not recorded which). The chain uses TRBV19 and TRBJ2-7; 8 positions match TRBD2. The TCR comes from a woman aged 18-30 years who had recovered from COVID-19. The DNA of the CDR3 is TGTGCCAGTAGTATCGCGGGGGGAGGCTCCTACGAGCAGTACTTC. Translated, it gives CASSIAGGGSYEQYF.